These T cell receptor beta chains were read from a single sample in a study of T-cell reconstitution after alpha-beta-depleted transplantation in children. TCRdb analysed the PCR reads with MiXCR anew, one entry per CDR3 protein. The sample holds approximately 350,000 distinct CDR3 sequences; 13% are singletons and the top ten take around 4.5%. The material was PBMCs, obtained from the stem cell graft. Receptors originate from a human donor who donated a stem cell graft to a child with Fanconi anemia. The CDR3 runs from the conserved cysteine through the conserved F or W. D genes are given only for firm matches. Clone size is stated in some rows and not others, as once, few, many or a class when expanded.

d_call: NA; j_call: TRBJ2-5; clone_size: NA; v_call: TRBV3-1; cdr3_nt: TGTGCCAGCAGCCTGACATTCTCCGTTGAGACCCAGTACTTC; cdr3_aa: CASSLTFSVETQYF
d_call: TRBD2; j_call: TRBJ2-3; clone_size: many; v_call: TRBV5-6; cdr3_nt: TGTGCCAGCAGCTGGGGGAGCGCGCGGGGGGCCCAATCCACAGATACGCAGTATTTT; cdr3_aa: CASSWGSARGAQSTDTQYF
d_call: NA; j_call: TRBJ1-1; clone_size: many; v_call: TRBV5-1; cdr3_nt: TGCGCCAGCAGCTACAGGGAGTTGAACACTGAAGCTTTCTTT; cdr3_aa: CASSYRELNTEAFF
d_call: NA; j_call: TRBJ1-5; clone_size: few; v_call: TRBV12-3/TRBV12-4; cdr3_nt: TGTGCCAGCAGTTTGGGGGGGATGCCTTTAAAACAGCCCCAGCATTTT; cdr3_aa: CASSLGGMPLKQPQHF
d_call: NA; j_call: TRBJ2-2; clone_size: few; v_call: TRBV24-1; cdr3_nt: TGTGCCACCAGTGATCTAACCGGCCCTACCAAGCTGTTTTTT; cdr3_aa: CATSDLTGPTKLFF
d_call: TRBD1; j_call: TRBJ1-1; clone_size: many; v_call: TRBV5-1; cdr3_nt: TGCGCCAGCAGCGCCGCACAGGGGACGGGAACTGAAGCTTTCTTT; cdr3_aa: CASSAAQGTGTEAFF
d_call: NA; j_call: TRBJ1-5; clone_size: few; v_call: TRBV3-1; cdr3_nt: TGTGCCAGCAGCTCCCGGGACACCAATCAGCCCCAGCATTTT; cdr3_aa: CASSSRDTNQPQHF
d_call: NA; j_call: TRBJ2-1; clone_size: NA; v_call: TRBV4-2; cdr3_nt: TGTGCCAGCAGCCAAGGTGGGAACGGATGGTCCTACAATGAGCAGTTCTTC; cdr3_aa: CASSQGGNGWSYNEQFF
d_call: NA; j_call: TRBJ2-2; clone_size: few; v_call: TRBV7-6; cdr3_nt: TGTGCCAGCAGCTCCCCGGGACAACCGAACACCGGGGAGCTGTTTTTT; cdr3_aa: CASSSPGQPNTGELFF
d_call: NA; j_call: TRBJ1-1; clone_size: many; v_call: TRBV6-5; cdr3_nt: TGTGCCAGCAGTTACCAAAGAGTCACTGAAGCTTTCTTT; cdr3_aa: CASSYQRVTEAFF
d_call: TRBD1; j_call: TRBJ1-1; clone_size: NA; v_call: TRBV25-1; cdr3_nt: TGTGCCAGCAGTGGAACAGGGGGCGGCGGGGACACTGAAGCTTTCTTT; cdr3_aa: CASSGTGGGGDTEAFF
d_call: NA; j_call: TRBJ1-1; clone_size: NA; v_call: TRBV5-1; cdr3_nt: TGCGCCAGCAGCTTCGGAGGGGCGGGGAACACTGAAGCTTTCTTT; cdr3_aa: CASSFGGAGNTEAFF
d_call: NA; j_call: TRBJ2-3; clone_size: NA; v_call: TRBV3-1; cdr3_nt: TGTGCCAGCAGCCTTAGGACCTCAAGATTACAGTATTTT; cdr3_aa: CASSLRTSRLQYF
d_call: TRBD2; j_call: TRBJ2-3; clone_size: few; v_call: TRBV18; cdr3_nt: TGTGCCAGCTCGCCCGTCTTACTAGCGCCCCACGATACGCAGTATTTT; cdr3_aa: CASSPVLLAPHDTQYF
d_call: TRBD2; j_call: TRBJ2-3; clone_size: few; v_call: TRBV9; cdr3_nt: TGTGCCAGCAGCAAGCGGGGGCAAGATACGCAGTATTTT; cdr3_aa: CASSKRGQDTQYF
d_call: NA; j_call: TRBJ2-5; clone_size: few; v_call: TRBV20-1; cdr3_nt: TGCAGTGCTAGAGATCGAGGGGGTATATACGGGACCCAGTACTTC; cdr3_aa: CSARDRGGIYGTQYF
d_call: NA; j_call: TRBJ2-7; clone_size: NA; v_call: TRBV7-7; cdr3_nt: TGTGCTAGCAGCTTAGGGGGATCGGGAGAGCAGTACTTC; cdr3_aa: CASSLGGSGEQYF
d_call: NA; j_call: TRBJ2-3; clone_size: few; v_call: TRBV12-3/TRBV12-4; cdr3_nt: TGTGCCAGCAGGGACGGACAGCGCACAGATACGCAGTATTTT; cdr3_aa: CASRDGQRTDTQYF
d_call: TRBD2; j_call: TRBJ2-3; clone_size: NA; v_call: TRBV6-5; cdr3_nt: TGTGCCAGCAGTTACGTTCTAGCGGGGGGGATCAGAGATACGCAGTATTTT; cdr3_aa: CASSYVLAGGIRDTQYF
d_call: NA; j_call: TRBJ2-2; clone_size: many; v_call: TRBV20-1; cdr3_nt: TGCAGTGCTAGAGATCTGAATCTCAGGACCGGGGAGCTGTTTTTT; cdr3_aa: CSARDLNLRTGELFF
d_call: TRBD2; j_call: TRBJ2-3; clone_size: NA; v_call: TRBV10-3; cdr3_nt: TGTGCCATCAGGAATTCGGGGACTACCTCAGATACGCAGTATTTT; cdr3_aa: CAIRNSGTTSDTQYF
d_call: TRBD2; j_call: TRBJ2-1; clone_size: many; v_call: TRBV30; cdr3_nt: TGTGCCTGGAGAGGGCTAGCGGACCTTAATGAGCAGTTCTTC; cdr3_aa: CAWRGLADLNEQFF
d_call: TRBD1; j_call: TRBJ1-1; clone_size: many; v_call: TRBV3-1; cdr3_nt: TGTGCCAGCAGCCAAGATTGGGACAGACCCGAAGCTTTCTTT; cdr3_aa: CASSQDWDRPEAFF
d_call: TRBD1; j_call: TRBJ2-1; clone_size: few; v_call: TRBV14; cdr3_nt: TGTGCCAGCAGCCAAGATCAGGGGACAGGGATCTACAATGAGCAGTTCTTC; cdr3_aa: CASSQDQGTGIYNEQFF
d_call: NA; j_call: TRBJ1-5; clone_size: many; v_call: TRBV12-3/TRBV12-4; cdr3_nt: TGTGCCAGCAGTTTTGGGGGGCATCAGCCCCAGCATTTT; cdr3_aa: CASSFGGHQPQHF
d_call: TRBD2; j_call: TRBJ2-3; clone_size: NA; v_call: TRBV7-2; cdr3_nt: TGTGCCAGCAGCAACAGCGGGGGGGTTATAGATACGCAGTATTTT; cdr3_aa: CASSNSGGVIDTQYF
d_call: TRBD1; j_call: TRBJ1-2; clone_size: few; v_call: TRBV6-5; cdr3_nt: TGTGCCAGCAGTTACGGACAGGGTATTGGCTACACCTTC; cdr3_aa: CASSYGQGIGYTF
d_call: NA; j_call: TRBJ2-5; clone_size: NA; v_call: TRBV6-2/TRBV6-3; cdr3_nt: TGTGCCACCTCGAGAGGCGGGCAAGAGACCCAGTACTTC; cdr3_aa: CATSRGGQETQYF
d_call: TRBD2; j_call: TRBJ2-5; clone_size: few; v_call: TRBV12-3/TRBV12-4; cdr3_nt: TGTGCCAGCTGTGCTAGCGGGGGCCGCCTCGAAGAGACCCAGTACTTC; cdr3_aa: CASCASGGRLEETQYF
d_call: NA; j_call: TRBJ2-7; clone_size: NA; v_call: TRBV10-3; cdr3_nt: TGTGCCATCAGTGAGGGGGGGGCAGGGGTTGGCTACGAGCAGTACTTC; cdr3_aa: CAISEGGAGVGYEQYF
d_call: NA; j_call: TRBJ2-3; clone_size: many; v_call: TRBV7-2; cdr3_nt: TGTGCCAGCAGCTTATATAGCCCCCCAGATACGCAGTATTTT; cdr3_aa: CASSLYSPPDTQYF
d_call: NA; j_call: TRBJ1-3; clone_size: many; v_call: TRBV12-3/TRBV12-4; cdr3_nt: TGTGCCAGCAGTTTTGATGCAAGGTTGGGAAACACCATATATTTT; cdr3_aa: CASSFDARLGNTIYF
d_call: NA; j_call: TRBJ1-6; clone_size: few; v_call: TRBV20-1; cdr3_nt: TGCAGTGCGAAAGACAGGAGCTCCTATAATTCACCCCTCCACTTT; cdr3_aa: CSAKDRSSYNSPLHF
d_call: TRBD2; j_call: TRBJ2-2; clone_size: NA; v_call: TRBV3-1; cdr3_nt: TGTGCCAGCAACCGGGGGGATCGCGCCGGGGAGCTGTTTTTT; cdr3_aa: CASNRGDRAGELFF
d_call: NA; j_call: TRBJ2-1; clone_size: many; v_call: TRBV4-3; cdr3_nt: TGCGCCAGCAGCCAAGATCCCAAAGCGGCTGAGCAGTTCTTC; cdr3_aa: CASSQDPKAAEQFF
d_call: TRBD1; j_call: TRBJ2-1; clone_size: many; v_call: TRBV5-1; cdr3_nt: TGCGCCAGCAGCCCCCGGTCACAGGGGCTAAAGCAGGGGGAGCAGTTCTTC; cdr3_aa: CASSPRSQGLKQGEQFF
d_call: TRBD2; j_call: TRBJ2-2; clone_size: few; v_call: TRBV4-3; cdr3_nt: TGCGCCAGCAGCCAAGATTCACTAGCGGGGGTAGCCGGGGAGCTGTTTTTT; cdr3_aa: CASSQDSLAGVAGELFF
d_call: TRBD1; j_call: TRBJ2-1; clone_size: few; v_call: TRBV4-2; cdr3_nt: TGTGCCAGCAGCCAAGATCCGGGACAGGGGTATGAGCAGTTCTTC; cdr3_aa: CASSQDPGQGYEQFF
d_call: TRBD2; j_call: TRBJ2-5; clone_size: NA; v_call: TRBV7-9; cdr3_nt: TGTGCCAGCAGCTTAATAGCGGGGACTCAAGAGACCCAGTACTTC; cdr3_aa: CASSLIAGTQETQYF
d_call: NA; j_call: TRBJ1-2; clone_size: few; v_call: TRBV20-1; cdr3_nt: TGCAGTGCTAGTACCCACAGGGAGGGTAACGGCTACACCTTC; cdr3_aa: CSASTHREGNGYTF
d_call: NA; j_call: TRBJ1-1; clone_size: few; v_call: TRBV30; cdr3_nt: TGTGCCTGGGAGGAGGGGAAATTCATGAACACTGAAGCTTTCTTT; cdr3_aa: CAWEEGKFMNTEAFF
d_call: NA; j_call: TRBJ2-4; clone_size: few; v_call: TRBV12-3/TRBV12-4; cdr3_nt: TGTGCCAGCAGCCACGGACCGGATAGTTGGCACTTC; cdr3_aa: CASSHGPDSWHF
d_call: NA; j_call: TRBJ1-2; clone_size: many; v_call: TRBV20-1; cdr3_nt: TGCAGTGCGTGGAGTGACAGCCTTAACGGTGGCTACACCTTC; cdr3_aa: CSAWSDSLNGGYTF
d_call: NA; j_call: TRBJ2-1; clone_size: many; v_call: TRBV12-5; cdr3_nt: TGTGCTAGTGGTTTGGTACACGGGGGCGATGAGCAGTTCTTC; cdr3_aa: CASGLVHGGDEQFF